This T cell receptor (beta chain) was identified during a study of T-cell memory formation after mild COVID-19. Each CDR3 protein gets one entry after TCRdb re-called the 5' RACE reads with MiXCR. Of almost 350,000 distinct CDR3 sequences listed, 20% to 25% are singletons. Losses at the gene ends were 5 bases for V and 5 bases for J; bases not matched to a gene: 3. Germline V gene data show CDR1 as LNHDA and CDR2 as SQIVND (reference sequence). CDR3 size: 13 residues. Sequencing input: PBMCs or a T cell subset sorted from them (not recorded which). The chain recombines TRBV19 with TRBJ2-1; 7 bases are shared with TRBD1. The TCR comes from a man aged 18 to 29 who had mild COVID-19 (a few samples of this study predate the infection). Cell type and time point are not known. CDR3 in DNA: TGTGCCAGTAGTCCAGGGGGACACAATGAGCAGTTCTTC. It encodes CASSPGGHNEQFF.